This paragraph reports one T cell receptor (beta chain). What it recognizes is unknown. The PCR had 60 Vbeta and 13 Jbeta primers. Clones were read by immunoSEQ multiplex PCR, and TCRdb kept only the in-frame ones, dropping some. The data hold 80,000 or so clones, with more than 60% observed a single time. This sample is drawn from a study of cytomegalovirus exposure and HLA in healthy donors. The study's findings and limits: As a later analysis revealed, the rate of TCR association differed by HLA locus, with DRB1 most and HLA-C fewest.

This sequence was found in a man aged 50-59 years in good health and CMV-seropositive. Sequencing input: PBMCs.

This CDR3 is CASSFKETQYF. CDR3 sequence (DNA): TGTGCCAGCAGTTTTAAAGAGACCCAGTACTTC. The V gene is TRBV6-5, the J gene TRBJ2-5, with D uncertain. V dropped 4 bases and J dropped 3 bases, with 3 bases sitting between them. The CDR3 covers 11 residues. CDR1 and CDR2 (germline): MNHEY, SVGAGI.